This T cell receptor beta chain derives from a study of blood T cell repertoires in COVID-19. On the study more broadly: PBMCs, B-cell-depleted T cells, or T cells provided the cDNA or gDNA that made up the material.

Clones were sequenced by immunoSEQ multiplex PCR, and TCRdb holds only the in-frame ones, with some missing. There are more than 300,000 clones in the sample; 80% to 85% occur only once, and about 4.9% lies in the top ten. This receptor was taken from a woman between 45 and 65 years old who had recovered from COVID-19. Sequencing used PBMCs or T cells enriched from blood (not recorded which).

CDR3 loop: CASSLGLAEVGYNEQFF. Here the CDR3 DNA reads TGTGCCAGCAGCTTGGGGCTAGCGGAGGTGGGTTACAATGAGCAGTTCTTC. This chain uses TRBV5-4 with TRBJ2-1; TRBD2 agrees at 7 bases. Germline V gives CDR1 SGHNT, CDR2 YYREEE (reference sequence). With V trimmed by 0 bases and J by 4 bases, 10 bases remained unmatched. This CDR3 comprises 17 residues.